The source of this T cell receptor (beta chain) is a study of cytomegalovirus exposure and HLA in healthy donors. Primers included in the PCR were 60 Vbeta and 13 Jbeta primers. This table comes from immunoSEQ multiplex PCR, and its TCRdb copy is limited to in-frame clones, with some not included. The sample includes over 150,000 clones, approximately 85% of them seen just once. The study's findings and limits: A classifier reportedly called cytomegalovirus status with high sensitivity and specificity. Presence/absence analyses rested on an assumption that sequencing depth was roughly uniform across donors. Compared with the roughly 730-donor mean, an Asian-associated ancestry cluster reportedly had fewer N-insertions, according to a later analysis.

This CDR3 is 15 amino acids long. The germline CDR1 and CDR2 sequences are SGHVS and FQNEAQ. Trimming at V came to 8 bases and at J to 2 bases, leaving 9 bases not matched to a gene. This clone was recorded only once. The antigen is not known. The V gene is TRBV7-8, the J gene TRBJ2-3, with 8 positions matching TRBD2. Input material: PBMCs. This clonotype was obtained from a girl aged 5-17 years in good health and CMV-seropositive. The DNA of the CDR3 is TGTGCCAGCGCCTCACTAGCGGTTATCACAGATACGCAGTATTTT. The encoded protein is CASASLAVITDTQYF. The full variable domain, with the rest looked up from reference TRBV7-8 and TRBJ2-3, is GAGVSQSPRYKVAKRGQDVALRCDPISGHVSLFWYQQALGQGPEFLTYFQNEAQLDKSGLPSDRFFAERPEGSVSTLKIQRTQQEDSAVYLCASASLAVITDTQYFGPGTRLTVL.